A single sample is the source of the 16 T cell receptor beta chains below, sequenced in a study of shared clonotypes between healthy human individuals. Naive-designated CD8 cells lacked CD45RO, were positively enriched for CCR7, and omitted terminally differentiated effector memory CD45RA+ cells. Libraries were prepared by immunoSEQ multiplex PCR; TCRdb keeps only in-frame clonotypes and omits some of them. The repertoire holds roughly 2 million clones, with around 96% as singletons. Material for sequencing was naive CD8+ T cells sorted from blood. These receptors all stem from a man between 18 and 35 years old in good health.

The chain carries TRBV13 and TRBJ2-1; D call uncertain. The CDR3 contains 15 residues. Between the trimmed V and J ends, which lost 3 bases and 3 bases, there was a span of 12 bases. Germline V gene lookup returns CDR1 PRHDT and CDR2 FYEKMQ (reference sequence). The CDR3 sequence is CASSFLLEGYNEQFF. CDR3 nucleotides: TGTGCCAGCAGCTTTTTATTAGAAGGCTACAATGAGCAGTTCTTC.

The count of this clone is one. The chain joins TRBV27 to TRBJ1-3; D may be TRBD1 (5 bases). CDR3 length: 16 amino acids. Germline V lookup: CDR1 MNHEY, CDR2 SMNVEV (reference sequence). Between the trimmed V and J ends, which lost 3 bases and 0 bases, there was a span of 12 bases. The CDR3 DNA is TGTGCCAGCAGTTTGGGGCCCCCCGGCTCTGGAAACACCATATATTTT. It yields the protein CASSLGPPGSGNTIYF.

This chain joins TRBV13 and TRBJ2-1; 12 bases agree with TRBD2. Germline CDR1 and CDR2: PRHDT and FYEKMQ (reference sequence). V shed 5 bases, J shed 4 bases, and the junction held 6 bases outside the gene matches. The CDR3 is 16 amino acids. The CDR3 region is CASSGGLAGKYNEQFF. The CDR3 DNA reads TGTGCCAGCAGCGGAGGACTAGCGGGAAAATACAATGAGCAGTTCTTC. Using reference TRBV13 and TRBJ2-1 for the parts outside the CDR3, the full variable domain is AAGVIQSPRHLIKEKRETATLKCYPIPRHDTVYWYQQGPGQDPQFLISFYEKMQSDKGSIPDRFSAQQFSDYHSELNMSSLELGDSALYFCASSGGLAGKYNEQFFGPGTRLTVL.

The J gene is TRBJ2-1, the V gene TRBV7-3; D uncertain. V was clipped by 1 base and J by 4 bases, with 11 bases between them. The V gene's germline CDR1 is SGHTA and CDR2 FQGTGA. The CDR3 consists of 15 residues. The CDR3 loop is CASSLRKGQYNEQFF. The DNA for the CDR3 is TGTGCCAGCAGCTTAAGGAAGGGCCAATACAATGAGCAGTTCTTC.

DNA for the CDR3: TGTGCCAGCAGCGACGAAGGAGGGGCCTGGCGGGCGAGCTCCTACAATGAGCAGTTCTTC. This encodes CASSDEGGAWRASSYNEQFF. The V and J genes are TRBV9 and TRBJ2-1; D perhaps matches TRBD2 (6 bases). The CDR3 extends over 20 amino acids. The germline CDR1 and CDR2 sequences are SGDLS and YYNGEE. Trimming removed 3 bases from V and 0 bases from J, with 25 bases in between.

The chain uses TRBV6-5 and TRBJ1-1, with D perhaps matching TRBD1 (6 bases). From germline, CDR1 is MNHEY and CDR2 SVGAGI. V was pared by 0 bases and J by 5 bases, with 13 bases between. The CDR3 consists of 15 residues. CDR3 nucleotides: TGTGCCAGCAGTTACTCGGGGGGCCTCACGACTGAAGCTTTCTTT. Protein: CASSYSGGLTTEAFF.

The genes are TRBV15 and TRBJ2-2; the D gene is possibly TRBD1 (6 bases). This CDR3 has 14 amino acids. V was cut by 8 bases and J by 1 base, with 11 bases left in between. Germline V CDR1 and CDR2: LNHNV, YYDKDF (reference sequence). In nucleotides, the CDR3 is TGTGCCACCGAAAAGGGGGTGAACACCGGGGAGCTGTTTTTT. Its translation: CATEKGVNTGELFF.

Worth noting for this clone: In the same sample, other DNA sequences code for this CDR3. The CDR3 spells CASSYSKGTEAFF. CDR3 nucleotides: TGTGCCAGCAGTTACTCGAAGGGGACCGAAGCTTTCTTT. The chain is built from TRBV6-5 and TRBJ1-1; D is perhaps TRBD1 (5 bases). The V gene's germline CDR1 is MNHEY and CDR2 SVGAGI. The length of the CDR3 is 13 residues. V shed 0 bases and J shed 8 bases, with 10 bases lying between them.

CDR3 protein: CASSQDETLGEQYF. The CDR3 DNA reads TGTGCCAGCAGCCAAGATGAGACCTTGGGAGAGCAGTACTTC. The chain has TRBV4-2 and TRBJ2-7; D gene ambiguous. Trimming removed 0 bases from V and 7 bases from J, with 13 bases in between. Germline loops: CDR1 LGHNA, CDR2 YNFKEQ. The CDR3 is 14 residues long.

The chain has TRBV19 and TRBJ2-7; D possibly corresponds to TRBD1 (5 bases). V dropped 3 bases and J dropped 2 bases, with 14 bases sitting between them. The V gene's germline CDR1 is LNHDA and CDR2 SQIVND (reference sequence). This CDR3 has 15 residues. In DNA, the CDR3 is TGTGCCAGTAGTATCCAGGGATTCCGCCCCTACGAGCAGTACTTC. This translates into CASSIQGFRPYEQYF.

This chain connects TRBV9 to TRBJ2-3; 13 positions match TRBD2. CDR3 length equals 18 residues. Germline CDR1 reads SGDLS; CDR2 reads YYNGEE. V was clipped by 5 bases and J by 3 bases; unmatched bases: 12. The chain's CDR3 is CASSAGTSGMGGTDTQYF. The DNA for the CDR3 is TGTGCCAGCAGTGCTGGGACTAGCGGGATGGGGGGTACAGATACGCAGTATTTT.

The gene calls are TRBV29-1 and TRBJ1-2; tentatively, D is TRBD1 (5 bases). Germline V CDR1 and CDR2: SQVTM, ANQGSEA. V lost 6 bases to trimming and J lost 2 bases, with 16 bases between them. The CDR3 consists of 14 residues. The CDR3 here is CSVPWRGGNYGYTF. In nucleotides, the CDR3 is TGCAGCGTCCCCTGGCGTGGGGGGAACTATGGCTACACCTTC.

The chain couples TRBV27 to TRBJ1-2; TRBD1 is a possible D gene (6 bases). Germline V CDR1 and CDR2: MNHEY, SMNVEV (reference sequence). There are 17 residues in the CDR3. V was pared by 2 bases and J by 6 bases, with 22 bases between. The CDR3 sequence: CASSLRGGTVAKDGYTF. The DNA of the CDR3 is TGTGCCAGCAGTTTAAGAGGGGGAACAGTTGCTAAGGATGGCTACACCTTC.

V is TRBV5-4 and J is TRBJ2-7, with 8 bases fitting TRBD1. Germline CDR1 SGHNT, CDR2 YYREEE (reference sequence). V lost 4 bases and J lost 3; bases outside the gene matches: 6. This CDR3 is 14 amino acids long. This CDR3 reads CASSKGTGFYEQYF. The CDR3 coding sequence is TGTGCCAGCAGCAAAGGGACAGGTTTCTACGAGCAGTACTTC.

The rearrangement joins TRBV6-6 to TRBJ2-5; D remains ambiguous. CDR3 length equals 11 residues. Looked up from germline, CDR1 is MNHNY and CDR2 is SVGAGI (reference sequence). The V gene lost 7 bases and the J gene lost 5 bases, with 8 bases spanning the gap. This CDR3 reads CASTFGETQYF. The CDR3 DNA follows: TGTGCCAGCACCTTTGGGGAGACCCAGTACTTC.

As regards this clone: The sample has other DNA sequences that encode this CDR3 too. The rearrangement joins TRBV9 to TRBJ2-7, with D maybe TRBD2 (5 bases). Trimming took off 2 bases at V and 0 bases at J, with 9 bases between the two ends. Germline V lookup: CDR1 SGDLS, CDR2 YYNGEE. The CDR3 spans 14 residues. The CDR3 is CASSVGGSSYEQYF. CDR3 bases: TGTGCCAGCAGCGTCGGAGGCAGCTCCTACGAGCAGTACTTC. Filled out from reference TRBV9 and TRBJ2-7, the complete variable domain reads DSGVTQTPKHLITATGQRVTLRCSPRSGDLSVYWYQQSLDQGLQFLIQYYNGEERAKGNILERFSAQQFPDLHSELNLSSLELGDSALYFCASSVGGSSYEQYFGPGTRLTVT.